This T cell receptor (beta chain) was sequenced during a study of CD8+CD57+ T cells in acquired aplastic anemia. Patients picked for sequencing had shown CD8+CD57+ cell expansion detected by flow cytometry. In all patients, the disease was severe acquired aplastic anemia. This clonotype has a single count. Its antigen is as yet unknown. Trimming shortened V by 11 bases and J by 5 bases, and 9 bases separated the two germline ends. The CDR3 runs 10 residues. Overall study findings and caveats: Patients and controls shared 25 to 35 CD8+ CDR3 sequences, highly expressed in patients.

CDR3 and TCR beta VDJ profiling relied on a genomic DNA template. Via MiXCR, TCRdb re-called the reads, giving one row per CDR3 protein. The sample has roughly 240,000 distinct CDR3 sequences, approximately 50% seen once; the top ten hold 7.8%. This receptor was taken from a human donor with aplastic anemia. The chain recombines TRBV12-3 or TRBV12-4 with TRBJ1-1; D might be TRBD1 (5 bases). Sequenced input: sorted CD4+, CD8+, or CD8+CD57+ T cells (not recorded which) from PBMCs. Here the CDR3 reads CAGWGTEAFF. The CDR3 DNA reads TGTGCCGGATGGGGGACTGAAGCTTTCTTT.